What follows is one TCR beta chain and its context. The antigen remains undetermined. Other nucleotide sequences in the sample specify the same CDR3. The CDR3 has 14 amino acids. Germline CDR1 SEHNR, CDR2 FQNEAQ (reference sequence). After removal of 5 bases from V and 5 bases from J, the junction contained 7 bases not matched to a gene. The data originate from a study of cytomegalovirus exposure and HLA in healthy donors. Notes on the study in general: Sequencing artifact likely explains a cluster of highly shared sequence variants. Analyses of presence and absence presupposed an approximately uniform sequencing depth across donors. Cytomegalovirus status was reportedly diagnosed by the classifier with high sensitivity and specificity.

The PCR used 60 Vbeta and 13 Jbeta primers. This table comes from immunoSEQ multiplex PCR, and its TCRdb copy is limited to in-frame clones, with some not included. The sample holds hundreds of thousands of clones, 80% to 85% seen once. The chain carries TRBV7-9 and TRBJ2-5; 8 positions match TRBD2. This receptor was obtained from a boy between 2 and 10 years old in good health and CMV-seronegative. The sequenced material came from PBMCs. The CDR3 loop is CASSPLGGGETQYF. CDR3 bases: TGTGCCAGCAGCCCACTGGGCGGGGGGGAGACCCAGTACTTC.